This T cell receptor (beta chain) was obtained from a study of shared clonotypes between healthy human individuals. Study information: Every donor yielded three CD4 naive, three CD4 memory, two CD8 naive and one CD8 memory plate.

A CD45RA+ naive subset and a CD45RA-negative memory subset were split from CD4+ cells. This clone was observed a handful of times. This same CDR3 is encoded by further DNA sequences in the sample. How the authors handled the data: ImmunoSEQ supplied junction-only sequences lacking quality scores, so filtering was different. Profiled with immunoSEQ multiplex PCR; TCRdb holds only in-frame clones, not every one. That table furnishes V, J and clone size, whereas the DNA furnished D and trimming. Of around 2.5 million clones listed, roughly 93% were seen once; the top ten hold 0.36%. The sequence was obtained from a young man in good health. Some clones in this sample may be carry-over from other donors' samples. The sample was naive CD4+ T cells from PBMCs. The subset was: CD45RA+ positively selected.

DNA of the CDR3: TGTGCCAGCAGCTTGAATAGCAATCAGCCCCAGCATTTT. Its protein product is CASSLNSNQPQHF. The genes are TRBV7-9 and TRBJ1-5; D remains ambiguous. The ends were cut back, 3 bases at V and 0 bases at J, with 3 bases in the middle. CDR3 length equals 13 residues. The V gene's germline CDR1 is SEHNR and CDR2 FQNEAQ (reference sequence).